This T cell receptor beta chain comes out of a study of memory CD8 T cells in hepatitis C reinfection. For the study at large: Peak reinfection samples were taken 3 to 8 weeks after detection.

V dropped 4 bases and J dropped 2 bases, with 9 bases sitting between them. The CDR3 runs to 14 residues. Germline V lookup: CDR1 SGHTA, CDR2 FQGTGA. Clones were read by immunoSEQ multiplex PCR, and TCRdb kept only the in-frame ones, dropping some. The sample consists of 35,000 to 50,000 clones, roughly 90% of them appearing once. Time point: peak reinfection, 3 to 8 weeks after reinfection detection. No in vitro expansion preceded TCR sequencing of the sorted cells. People who inject drugs from Montreal's HEPCO study were the donors. At all three reinfection time points, viable CD3+ CD8+ CD45RO- cells from a couple of donors served as controls.

J is TRBJ1-3 and V is TRBV7-3; no clear D gene. The source of this sequence is a man between 18 and 29 years old with hepatitis C virus infection. The sequencing input was naive CD8+ T cells sorted from blood. The CDR3 loop is CASSSTTPGNTIYF. The CDR3 DNA follows: TGTGCCAGCAGCTCCACTACACCTGGAAACACCATATATTTT.